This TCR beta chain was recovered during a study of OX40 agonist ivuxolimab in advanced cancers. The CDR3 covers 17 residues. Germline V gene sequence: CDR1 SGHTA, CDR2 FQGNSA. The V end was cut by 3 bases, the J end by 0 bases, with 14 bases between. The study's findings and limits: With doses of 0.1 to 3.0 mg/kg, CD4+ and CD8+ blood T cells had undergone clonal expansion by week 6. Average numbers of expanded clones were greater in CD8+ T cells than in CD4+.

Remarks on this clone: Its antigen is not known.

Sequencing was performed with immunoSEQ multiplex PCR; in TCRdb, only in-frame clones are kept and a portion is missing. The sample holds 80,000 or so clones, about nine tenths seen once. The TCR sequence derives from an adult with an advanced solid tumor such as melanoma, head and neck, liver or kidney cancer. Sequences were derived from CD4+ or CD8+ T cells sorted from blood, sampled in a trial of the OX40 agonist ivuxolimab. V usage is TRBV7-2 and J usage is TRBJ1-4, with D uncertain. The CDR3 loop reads CASSFGPVGSTNEKLFF. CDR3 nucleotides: TGTGCCAGCAGCTTCGGACCCGTGGGATCAACTAATGAAAAACTGTTTTTT.